This TCR beta chain appears in the sequencing data of a study of blood T cell repertoires in COVID-19. Data came from immunoSEQ multiplex PCR; TCRdb stores just in-frame clones and leaves some out. This table holds approximately 440,000 clones, 80% to 95% found once. V shed 5 bases and J 2 bases; nucleotides not matched to a gene: 2. The CDR3 is 13 amino acids. The germline V gene encodes CDR1 SGHAT and CDR2 FQNNGV. The source of this sequence is a man younger than 30 who had recovered from COVID-19. Input material: PBMCs or T cells enriched from blood (not recorded which). V is TRBV11-2 and J is TRBJ1-2; TRBD1 matches at 7 bases. In nucleotides, the CDR3 is TGTGCCAGCAGCGAGGGACAGAACTATGGCTACACCTTC. Encoded protein: CASSEGQNYGYTF.